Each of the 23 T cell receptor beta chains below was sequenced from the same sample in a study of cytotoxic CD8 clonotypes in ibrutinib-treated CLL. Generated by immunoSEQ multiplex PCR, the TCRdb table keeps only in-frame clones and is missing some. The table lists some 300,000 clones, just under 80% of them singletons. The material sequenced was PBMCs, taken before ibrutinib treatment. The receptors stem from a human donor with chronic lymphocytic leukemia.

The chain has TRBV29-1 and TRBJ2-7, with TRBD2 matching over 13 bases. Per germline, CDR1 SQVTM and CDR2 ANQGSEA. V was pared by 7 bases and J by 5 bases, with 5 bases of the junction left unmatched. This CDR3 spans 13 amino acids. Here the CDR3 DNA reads TGCAGCGGAAGACTAGCGGGAGGTAACGAGCAGTACTTC. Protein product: CSGRLAGGNEQYF.

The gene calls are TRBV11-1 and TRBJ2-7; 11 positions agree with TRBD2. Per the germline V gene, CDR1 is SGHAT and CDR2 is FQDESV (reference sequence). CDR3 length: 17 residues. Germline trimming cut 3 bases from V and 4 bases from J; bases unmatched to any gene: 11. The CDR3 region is CASSFFLAGGTDYEQYF. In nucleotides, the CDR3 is TGTGCCAGCAGCTTTTTTCTAGCGGGAGGTACAGATTACGAGCAGTACTTC.

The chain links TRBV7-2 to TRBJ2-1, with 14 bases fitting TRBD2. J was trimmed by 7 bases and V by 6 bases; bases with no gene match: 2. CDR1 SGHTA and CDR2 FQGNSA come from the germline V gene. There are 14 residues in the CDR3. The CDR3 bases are TGTGCCAGCAGGGGACTAGCGGGAGTTAATGAGCAGTTCTTC. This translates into CASRGLAGVNEQFF.

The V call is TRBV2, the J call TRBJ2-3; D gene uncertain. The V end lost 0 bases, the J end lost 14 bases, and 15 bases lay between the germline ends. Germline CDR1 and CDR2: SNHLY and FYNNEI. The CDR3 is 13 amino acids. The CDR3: CASSEAVFPGPYF. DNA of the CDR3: TGTGCCAGCAGTGAAGCTGTATTTCCAGGCCCGTATTTT.

The chain's CDR3 is CASSSSAGGWSDTQYF. The CDR3, as DNA: TGTGCCAGCAGCTCCTCAGCGGGAGGTTGGTCAGATACGCAGTATTTT. The rearrangement uses TRBV5-4 and TRBJ2-3; 9 nucleotides line up with TRBD2. The junction had 9 bases not matched to a gene; V was cut back by 3 bases and J by 4 bases. There are 16 residues in the CDR3. The germline gives CDR1 SGHNT, CDR2 YYREEE (reference sequence).

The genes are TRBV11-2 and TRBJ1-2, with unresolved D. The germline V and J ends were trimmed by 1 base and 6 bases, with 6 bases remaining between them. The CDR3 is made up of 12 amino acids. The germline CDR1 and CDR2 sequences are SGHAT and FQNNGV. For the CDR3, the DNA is TGTGCCAGCAGCTTAGTCGGGAATGGCTACACCTTC. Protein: CASSLVGNGYTF.

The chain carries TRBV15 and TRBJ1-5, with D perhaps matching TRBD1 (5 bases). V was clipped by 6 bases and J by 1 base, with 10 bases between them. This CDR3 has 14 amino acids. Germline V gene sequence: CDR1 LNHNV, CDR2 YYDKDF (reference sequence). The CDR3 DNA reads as TGTGCCACCAGAGGGAGGGGAAGCAATCAGCCCCAGCATTTT. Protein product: CATRGRGSNQPQHF.

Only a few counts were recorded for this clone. CDR3 bases: TGTGCCAGCAGTTTAATAGCGGGAGTGGCCTACAATGAGCAGTTCTTC. Translated: CASSLIAGVAYNEQFF. The chain links TRBV27 to TRBJ2-1; 9 nucleotides line up with TRBD2. This CDR3 is 16 amino acids long. The J segment lost 2 bases and the V segment lost 2 bases, leaving 4 bases of the junction unmatched. CDR1 and CDR2 (germline): MNHEY, SMNVEV (reference sequence).

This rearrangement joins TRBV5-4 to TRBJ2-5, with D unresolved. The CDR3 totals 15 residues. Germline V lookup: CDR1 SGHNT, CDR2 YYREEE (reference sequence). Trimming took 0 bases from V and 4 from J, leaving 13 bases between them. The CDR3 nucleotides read TGTGCCAGCAGCTTGGACTTCAGCGCGCTAGAGACCCAGTACTTC. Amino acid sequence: CASSLDFSALETQYF.

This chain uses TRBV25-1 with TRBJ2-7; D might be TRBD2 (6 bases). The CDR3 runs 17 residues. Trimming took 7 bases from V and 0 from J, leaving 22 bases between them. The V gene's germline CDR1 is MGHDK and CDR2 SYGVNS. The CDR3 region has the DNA TGTGCCAGCAAAGGCACGGGAGAGACTGTGAGCTCCTACGAGCAGTACTTC. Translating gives CASKGTGETVSSYEQYF.

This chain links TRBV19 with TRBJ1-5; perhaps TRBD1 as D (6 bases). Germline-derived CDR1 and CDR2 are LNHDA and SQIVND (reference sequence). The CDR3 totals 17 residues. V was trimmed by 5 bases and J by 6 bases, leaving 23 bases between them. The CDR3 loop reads CASSVTGTFLGSQPQHF. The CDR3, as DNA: TGTGCCAGTAGTGTGACCGGGACATTCTTGGGTAGTCAGCCCCAGCATTTT.

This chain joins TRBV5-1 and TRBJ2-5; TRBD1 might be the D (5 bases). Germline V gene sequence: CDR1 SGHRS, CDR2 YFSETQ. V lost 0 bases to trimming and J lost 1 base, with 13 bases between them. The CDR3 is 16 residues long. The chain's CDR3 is CASSLVTADFQETQYF. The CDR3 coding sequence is TGCGCCAGCAGCTTGGTGACAGCCGATTTCCAAGAGACCCAGTACTTC.

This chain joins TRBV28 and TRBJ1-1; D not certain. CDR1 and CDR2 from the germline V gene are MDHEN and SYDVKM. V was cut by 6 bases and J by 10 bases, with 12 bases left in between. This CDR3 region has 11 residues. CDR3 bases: TGTGCCAGCAGACTCGGAGGAGTAGCTTTCTTT. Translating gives CASRLGGVAFF.

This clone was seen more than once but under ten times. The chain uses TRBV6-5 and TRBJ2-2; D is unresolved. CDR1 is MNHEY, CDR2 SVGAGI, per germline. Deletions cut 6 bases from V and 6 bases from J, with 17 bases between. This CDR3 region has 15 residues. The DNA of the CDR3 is TGTGCCAGCAGCCTGGGCCCCCCATGGGCCGGGGAGCTGTTTTTT. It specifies CASSLGPPWAGELFF.

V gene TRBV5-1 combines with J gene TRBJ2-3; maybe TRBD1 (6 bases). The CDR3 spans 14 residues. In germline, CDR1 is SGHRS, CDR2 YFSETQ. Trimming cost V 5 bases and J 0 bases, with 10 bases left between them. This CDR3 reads CASRGQSSTDTQYF. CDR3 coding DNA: TGCGCCAGCAGAGGACAGTCCAGCACAGATACGCAGTATTTT.

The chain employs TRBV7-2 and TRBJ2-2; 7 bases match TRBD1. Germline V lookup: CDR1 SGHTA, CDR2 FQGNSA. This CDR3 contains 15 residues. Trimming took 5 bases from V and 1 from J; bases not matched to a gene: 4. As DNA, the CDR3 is TGTGCCAGCAGCCAGGACAGGCTGAACACCGGGGAGCTGTTTTTT. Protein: CASSQDRLNTGELFF.

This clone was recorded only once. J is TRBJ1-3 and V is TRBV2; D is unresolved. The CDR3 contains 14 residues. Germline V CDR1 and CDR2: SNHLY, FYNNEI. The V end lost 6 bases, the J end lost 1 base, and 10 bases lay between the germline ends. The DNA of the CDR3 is TGTGCCAGCAGCTTGTACCTTTCTGGAAACACCATATATTTT. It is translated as CASSLYLSGNTIYF.

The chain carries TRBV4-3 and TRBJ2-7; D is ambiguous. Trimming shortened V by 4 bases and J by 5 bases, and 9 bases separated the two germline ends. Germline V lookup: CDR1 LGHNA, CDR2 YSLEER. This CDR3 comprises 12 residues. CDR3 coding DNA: TGCGCCAGCAGCCCCGTCGTCCACGAGCAGTACTTC. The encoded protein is CASSPVVHEQYF.

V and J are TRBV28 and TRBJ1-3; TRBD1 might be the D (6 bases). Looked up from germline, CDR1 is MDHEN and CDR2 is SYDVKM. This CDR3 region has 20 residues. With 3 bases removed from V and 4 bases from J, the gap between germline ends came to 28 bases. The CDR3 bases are TGTGCCAGCAGTTTCCTCGTCGGGGCAGGGGATGGTTTAAGAGGAAACACCATATATTTT. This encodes CASSFLVGAGDGLRGNTIYF.

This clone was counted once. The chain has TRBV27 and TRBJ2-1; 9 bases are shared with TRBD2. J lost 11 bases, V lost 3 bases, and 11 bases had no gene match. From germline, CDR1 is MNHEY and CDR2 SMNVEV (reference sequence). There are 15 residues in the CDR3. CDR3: CASSFFSSGTYQQFF. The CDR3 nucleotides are TGTGCCAGCAGTTTTTTCTCTAGCGGGACCTATCAGCAGTTCTTC.

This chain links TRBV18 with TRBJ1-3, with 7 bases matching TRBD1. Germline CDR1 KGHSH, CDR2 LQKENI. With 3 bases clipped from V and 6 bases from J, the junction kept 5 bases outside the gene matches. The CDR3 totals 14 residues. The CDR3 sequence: CASSPDRESNTIYF. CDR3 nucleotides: TGTGCCAGCTCACCCGACAGGGAGTCAAACACCATATATTTT.

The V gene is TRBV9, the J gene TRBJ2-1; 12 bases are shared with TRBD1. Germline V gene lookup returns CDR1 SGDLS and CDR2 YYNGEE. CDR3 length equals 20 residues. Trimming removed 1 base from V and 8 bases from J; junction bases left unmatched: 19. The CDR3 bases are TGTGCCAGCAGCGTAAGGGACAGGGGGCTGGCGGGAGGGTTCGGCTATGAGCAGTTCTTC. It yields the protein CASSVRDRGLAGGFGYEQFF.

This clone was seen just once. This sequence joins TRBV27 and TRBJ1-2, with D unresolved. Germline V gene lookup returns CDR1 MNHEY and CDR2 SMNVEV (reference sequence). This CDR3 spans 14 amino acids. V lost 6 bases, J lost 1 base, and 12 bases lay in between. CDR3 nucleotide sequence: TGTGCCAGCAGCCCCCAGATAAGTAACTATGGCTACACCTTC. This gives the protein CASSPQISNYGYTF.